The 30 T cell receptor beta chains below were found in one sample sequenced in a study of blood T cell repertoires in COVID-19. This table comes from immunoSEQ multiplex PCR, and its TCRdb copy is limited to in-frame clones, with some not included. There are some 180,000 clones in the sample; 85% to 90% occur only once, and about 6.3% lies in the top ten. Sequenced material: peripheral blood. The receptors here all came from a man in his forties or fifties with active or convalescent COVID-19.

This sequence joins TRBV5-6 and TRBJ1-5; D unclear. Germline CDR1 reads SGHDT; CDR2 reads YYEEEE. V was pared by 0 bases and J by 6 bases, with 13 bases between. The CDR3 totals 15 residues. CDR3 DNA sequence: TGTGCCAGCAGCTTGGGCCCTGAGGTTGGTCAGCCCCAGCATTTT. Its protein is CASSLGPEVGQPQHF.

The V and J genes are TRBV6-1 and TRBJ1-2; a possible D gene is TRBD1 (5 bases). The length of the CDR3 is 14 residues. Germline CDR1 and CDR2: MNHNS and SASEGT. The ends were cut back, 3 bases at V and 8 bases at J, with 16 bases in the middle. The CDR3 sequence is CASSELGRGAGYTF. The CDR3 nucleotides are TGTGCCAGCAGTGAGTTGGGGCGAGGAGCGGGCTACACCTTC.

This chain links TRBV16 with TRBJ2-1, with 8 bases fitting TRBD2. CDR1 and CDR2 (germline): KGHSY, FQNENV. The CDR3 extends over 16 amino acids. V lost 4 bases to trimming and J lost 6 bases; unmatched junction nucleotides: 11. The CDR3 DNA sequence: TGTGCCAGCAGCCCAACCACGGGACTAGGATTCAATGAGCAGTTCTTC. Translating gives CASSPTTGLGFNEQFF.

V gene TRBV27 combines with J gene TRBJ1-3; the match to TRBD1 covers 7 bases. CDR3 size: 14 residues. The germline gives CDR1 MNHEY, CDR2 SMNVEV (reference sequence). The V segment lost 5 bases and the J segment 4 bases; nucleotides outside the gene matches: 5. CDR3 region: CASSMSRGGNTIYF. The CDR3 coding sequence is TGTGCCAGCAGTATGAGCAGGGGGGGAAACACCATATATTTT.

CDR3 in amino acids: CASSLRTGRPHEQYF. CDR3 bases: TGTGCCAGCTCACTCCGGACAGGGCGTCCCCACGAGCAGTACTTC. The chain combines TRBV18 with TRBJ2-7; 8 bases align to TRBD1. CDR3 length: 15 amino acids. V lost 4 bases, J lost 5 bases, and 10 bases stayed unmatched. The germline gives CDR1 KGHSH, CDR2 LQKENI.

This chain uses TRBV11-3 with TRBJ2-2, with D unclear. V shed 3 bases and J shed 7 bases, with 6 bases lying between them. The CDR3 covers 12 residues. Germline loops: CDR1 SGHNT, CDR2 YENEEA. CDR3 in amino acids: CASSLENGELFF. The CDR3 DNA follows: TGTGCCAGCAGCTTGGAGAACGGGGAGCTGTTTTTT.

This chain uses TRBV28 with TRBJ1-5; 10 bases are a match to TRBD1. Losses at the gene ends were 6 bases for V and 7 bases for J; bases not matched to a gene: 6. Germline V gene lookup returns CDR1 MDHEN and CDR2 SYDVKM. The CDR3 sequence is 14 residues long. This chain's CDR3 is CASSLGQGSQPQHF. The CDR3 coding sequence is TGTGCCAGCAGCCTGGGACAGGGGAGCCAGCCCCAGCATTTT.

The V gene is TRBV12-3 or TRBV12-4, the J gene TRBJ2-5; 7 nucleotides line up with TRBD2. The CDR3 contains 13 residues. The junction had 5 bases not matched to a gene; V was cut back by 5 bases and J by 5 bases. The CDR3 DNA follows: TGTGCCAGCAGTCCCTTGGGGGGGGAGACCCAGTACTTC. Translation: CASSPLGGETQYF.

The chain carries TRBV20-1 and TRBJ1-1; 8 nucleotides line up with TRBD1. Germline V gene data show CDR1 as DFQATT and CDR2 as SNEGSKA (reference sequence). V shed 5 bases, J shed 0 bases, and the junction held 5 bases outside the gene matches. The CDR3 spans 14 residues. The CDR3 loop is CSAGGTGMNTEAFF. CDR3 sequence (DNA): TGCAGTGCTGGTGGGACAGGAATGAACACTGAAGCTTTCTTT.

The chain is built from TRBV27 and TRBJ1-2, with 7 bases that match TRBD1. The CDR3 is made up of 15 amino acids. The ends lost 4 bases at V and 4 bases at J; junction bases unmatched: 9. Germline CDR1 MNHEY, CDR2 SMNVEV (reference sequence). The CDR3 sequence is CASSSHRGPVYGYTF. The DNA of the CDR3 is TGTGCCAGCAGTTCCCACAGGGGCCCCGTCTATGGCTACACCTTC.

The gene calls are TRBV5-4 and TRBJ2-1, with TRBD2 matching over 7 bases. CDR3 length: 15 amino acids. Per germline, CDR1 SGHNT and CDR2 YYREEE (reference sequence). Trimming removed 0 bases from V and 4 bases from J; junction bases left unmatched: 4. CDR3 coding DNA: TGTGCCAGCAGCTTGGGCTTCGGGGGGTACAATGAGCAGTTCTTC. Its protein is CASSLGFGGYNEQFF.

In its sample, this clone was seen a few times. V usage is TRBV9 and J usage is TRBJ1-1; possible D gene TRBD1, 5 bases. With 0 bases removed from V and 4 bases from J, the gap between germline ends came to 10 bases. CDR3 length equals 14 residues. The germline CDR1 and CDR2 sequences are SGDLS and YYNGEE. This chain's CDR3 is CASSVELTVTEAFF. The CDR3 nucleotides are TGTGCCAGCAGCGTAGAATTGACAGTCACTGAAGCTTTCTTT.

In this sample, this clone turned up many times. The chain combines TRBV19 with TRBJ1-2; 7 bases fit TRBD1. Germline assignment: CDR1 LNHDA and CDR2 SQIVND (reference sequence). The length of the CDR3 is 13 residues. Trimming at V came to 1 base and at J to 7 bases, leaving 3 bases not matched to a gene. CDR3 bases: TGTGCCAGTAGTATAGGACAGGGCGTTGGCTACACCTTC. This sequence encodes CASSIGQGVGYTF. Using reference TRBV19 and TRBJ1-2 for the parts outside the CDR3, the full variable domain is DGGITQSPKYLFRKEGQNVTLSCEQNLNHDAMYWYRQDPGQGLRLIYYSQIVNDFQKGDIAEGYSVSREKKESFPLTVTSAQKNPTAFYLCASSIGQGVGYTFGSGTRLTVV.

This chain uses TRBV28 with TRBJ2-5; 8 bases match TRBD2. The junction had 3 bases not matched to a gene; V was cut back by 7 bases and J by 2 bases. The CDR3 is 13 amino acids. CDR1 and CDR2 from the germline V gene are MDHEN and SYDVKM. DNA of the CDR3: TGTGCCAGCACCGCGGGGGGACAAGAGACCCAGTACTTC. It encodes CASTAGGQETQYF. The whole variable domain, remainder taken from reference TRBV28 and TRBJ2-5, is DVKVTQSSRYLVKRTGEKVFLECVQDMDHENMFWYRQDPGLGLRLIYFSYDVKMKEKGDIPEGYSVSREKKERFSLILESASTNQTSMYLCASTAGGQETQYFGPGTRLLVL.

The gene calls are TRBV11-2 and TRBJ1-6; D remains ambiguous. CDR1 SGHAT and CDR2 FQNNGV come from the germline V gene. V lost 1 base and J 0 bases, leaving 10 bases between the germline ends. This CDR3 is 17 amino acids long. The CDR3 coding sequence is TGTGCCAGCAGCTTAGCGGCAGGTAGCTCCTATAATTCACCCCTCCACTTT. It encodes CASSLAAGSSYNSPLHF.

CDR3 loop: CASSSSDRDNQPQHF. In DNA, the CDR3 is TGTGCCAGCAGTTCATCGGACAGAGACAATCAGCCCCAGCATTTT. The rearrangement joins TRBV28 to TRBJ1-5; tentative D call: TRBD1 (6 bases). The ends were cut back, 4 bases at V and 3 bases at J, with 13 bases in the middle. Germline V CDR1 and CDR2: MDHEN, SYDVKM. The CDR3 totals 15 residues.

The V gene is TRBV19, the J gene TRBJ2-7, with a weak D call TRBD2 (5 bases). CDR3 length: 15 amino acids. Trimming shortened V by 7 bases and J by 4 bases, and 20 bases separated the two germline ends. Germline CDR1 reads LNHDA; CDR2 reads SQIVND (reference sequence). The CDR3 loop reads CASTSGSKFNYEQYF. The CDR3 DNA sequence: TGTGCCAGTACCTCGGGGAGTAAATTCAATTACGAGCAGTACTTC.

The rearrangement uses TRBV6-5 and TRBJ2-7; tentatively, D is TRBD1 (5 bases). V gave up 0 bases and J gave up 10 bases, with 16 bases separating them. Germline V gene lookup returns CDR1 MNHEY and CDR2 SVGAGI. The CDR3 spans 14 residues. CDR3 in DNA: TGTGCCAGCAGTTACTCATCCGGACAAAGTTTCCAGTACTTC. The encoded protein is CASSYSSGQSFQYF.

With regard to this clone: Other DNA variants within this sample encode the same CDR3. In nucleotides, the CDR3 is TGTGCCAGTAGTATTAACAGGGGGAACACTGAAGCTTTCTTT. Translating it yields CASSINRGNTEAFF. This sequence joins TRBV19 and TRBJ1-1, with 7 bases that match TRBD1. The CDR3 has 14 residues. Germline V gene lookup returns CDR1 LNHDA and CDR2 SQIVND (reference sequence). The V segment lost 3 bases and the J segment 1 base; nucleotides outside the gene matches: 2.

For the CDR3, the DNA is TGCAGCGTTGACGGGACTAGCGGCCACACAGATACGCAGTATTTT. Amino acid sequence: CSVDGTSGHTDTQYF. The genes are TRBV29-1 and TRBJ2-3; the match to TRBD2 covers 11 bases. Germline V lookup: CDR1 SQVTM, CDR2 ANQGSEA. The CDR3 totals 15 residues. With V trimmed by 3 bases and J by 2 bases, 4 bases remained unmatched.

This clone was detected once. CDR3 in DNA: TGTGCCAGCAGCCGCCAGGGGGCGTTGAGGGAAAAACTGTTTTTT. Translating it yields CASSRQGALREKLFF. The chain carries TRBV27 and TRBJ1-4; 8 positions agree with TRBD1. The germline CDR1 and CDR2 sequences are MNHEY and SMNVEV (reference sequence). Trimming removed 6 bases from V and 8 bases from J; junction bases left unmatched: 11. This CDR3 has 15 residues.

The chain links TRBV19 to TRBJ1-1; TRBD1 matches at 8 bases. The CDR3 covers 11 residues. V shed 6 bases, J shed 10 bases, and the junction held 4 bases outside the gene matches. CDR1 and CDR2 (germline): LNHDA, SQIVND (reference sequence). The CDR3 loop is CASRNTGGAFF. For the CDR3, the DNA is TGTGCCAGTAGGAATACAGGGGGAGCTTTCTTT.

The chain employs TRBV11-2 and TRBJ1-1; D uncertain. Germline V gene data show CDR1 as SGHAT and CDR2 as FQNNGV. This CDR3 has 13 residues. V lost 4 bases to trimming and J lost 4 bases, with 10 bases between them. In DNA form, the CDR3 reads TGTGCCAGCAGCTATTCAACGGGCACTGAAGCTTTCTTT. Translated: CASSYSTGTEAFF.

V gene TRBV7-6 combines with J gene TRBJ2-1; tentatively, D is TRBD2 (5 bases). Trimming took off 1 base at V and 2 bases at J, with 9 bases between the two ends. Germline V CDR1 and CDR2: SGHVS, FNYEAQ. The CDR3 runs to 15 residues. CDR3 coding DNA: TGTGCCAGCAGCTTAGGGTTTAGCGCCTACAATGAGCAGTTCTTC. Protein sequence: CASSLGFSAYNEQFF. The full variable domain, with the rest looked up from reference TRBV7-6 and TRBJ2-1, is GAGVSQSPRYKVTKRGQDVALRCDPISGHVSLYWYRQALGQGPEFLTYFNYEAQQDKSGLPNDRFSAERPEGSISTLTIQRTEQRDSAMYRCASSLGFSAYNEQFFGPGTRLTVL.

CDR3 sequence reads: CASTRGENIQYF. CDR3 sequence (DNA): TGTGCCAGCACTCGGGGTGAAAACATTCAGTACTTC. This chain links TRBV12-3 or TRBV12-4 with TRBJ2-4, with D perhaps matching TRBD2 (5 bases). With 7 bases removed from V and 5 bases from J, the gap between germline ends came to 9 bases. The length of the CDR3 is 12 residues.

J is TRBJ2-7 and V is TRBV7-6; 8 nucleotides line up with TRBD1. Per germline, CDR1 SGHVS and CDR2 FNYEAQ. V lost 2 bases to trimming and J lost 3 bases; unmatched junction nucleotides: 12. This CDR3 comprises 17 residues. This CDR3 reads CASSLNRLGQEFYEQYF. The CDR3 DNA is TGTGCCAGCAGCTTAAACCGTTTGGGACAGGAGTTCTACGAGCAGTACTTC. Combining the CDR3 with reference TRBV7-6 and TRBJ2-7 gives the whole variable domain GAGVSQSPRYKVTKRGQDVALRCDPISGHVSLYWYRQALGQGPEFLTYFNYEAQQDKSGLPNDRFSAERPEGSISTLTIQRTEQRDSAMYRCASSLNRLGQEFYEQYFGPGTRLTVT.

The chain couples TRBV28 to TRBJ2-5; 8 nucleotides align to TRBD2. This CDR3 has 17 amino acids. Germline CDR1 MDHEN, CDR2 SYDVKM. V was clipped by 5 bases and J by 4 bases; unmatched bases: 15. Written as DNA, the CDR3 is TGTGCCAGCAGTCTACTTGGAGCGGGAGATCCGGGAGAGACCCAGTACTTC. It is translated as CASSLLGAGDPGETQYF.

The chain combines TRBV28 with TRBJ2-7; D remains unclear. With 5 bases removed from V and 0 bases from J, the gap between germline ends came to 14 bases. Germline V gene lookup returns CDR1 MDHEN and CDR2 SYDVKM. The CDR3 runs to 15 residues. The CDR3 nucleotides are TGTGCCAGCAGTCCCCGGCAGGTGAGCTCCTACGAGCAGTACTTC. Translated, it gives CASSPRQVSSYEQYF.

The CDR3 nucleotides read TGTGCCAGCAGCCCTACAGGGAACTATGGCTACACCTTC. Translated: CASSPTGNYGYTF. This rearrangement joins TRBV12-3 or TRBV12-4 to TRBJ1-2; perhaps TRBD1 as D (6 bases). The CDR3 spans 13 residues. V lost 6 bases to trimming and J lost 2 bases, with 10 bases between them.

V usage is TRBV6-5 and J usage is TRBJ2-7; 7 bases are a match to TRBD1. In germline, CDR1 is MNHEY, CDR2 SVGAGI. V shed 6 bases, J shed 4 bases, and the junction held 6 bases outside the gene matches. There are 13 residues in the CDR3. For the CDR3, the DNA is TGTGCCAGCAGGCCGGGACAGAGATACGAGCAGTACTTC. Translation gives CASRPGQRYEQYF.